One and the same sample provided the 21 T cell receptor beta chains below, sequenced in a study of shared clonotypes between healthy human individuals. This table comes from immunoSEQ multiplex PCR, and its TCRdb copy is limited to in-frame clones, with some not included. The sample lists around 700,000 clones, about three quarters occurring once. Sequenced: memory CD4+ T cells sorted from blood. Described subset: CD45RA-negative fraction. The origin of the receptors is a woman in her 30s in good health.

This clone was counted between two and nine times. The J gene is TRBJ1-5, the V gene TRBV15; D is ambiguous. In germline, CDR1 is LNHNV, CDR2 YYDKDF (reference sequence). V dropped 5 bases and J dropped 4 bases, with 12 bases sitting between them. The CDR3 runs 14 residues. The CDR3 protein is CATSPGSANQPQHF. The DNA of the CDR3 is TGTGCCACCAGCCCGGGTAGCGCGAATCAGCCCCAGCATTTT. Full variable domain (rest looked up from reference TRBV15 and TRBJ1-5): DAMVIQNPRYQVTQFGKPVTLSCSQTLNHNVMYWYQQKSSQAPKLLFHYYDKDFNNEADTPDNFQSRRPNTSFCFLDIRSPGLGDTAMYLCATSPGSANQPQHFGDGTRLSIL.

The chain has TRBV9 and TRBJ1-3, with D possibly matching TRBD1 (5 bases). In germline, CDR1 is SGDLS, CDR2 YYNGEE. Trimming pared 0 bases from V and 0 bases from J, leaving 16 bases between. The CDR3 is 18 residues long. The CDR3 sequence: CASSVAWAGDFSGNTIYF. In nucleotides, the CDR3 is TGTGCCAGCAGCGTAGCGTGGGCTGGGGACTTCTCTGGAAACACCATATATTTT. Full variable domain (remainder filled in from reference TRBV9 and TRBJ1-3): DSGVTQTPKHLITATGQRVTLRCSPRSGDLSVYWYQQSLDQGLQFLIQYYNGEERAKGNILERFSAQQFPDLHSELNLSSLELGDSALYFCASSVAWAGDFSGNTIYFGEGSWLTVV.

The rearrangement joins TRBV19 to TRBJ2-4, with TRBD1 identical over 11 bases. The CDR3 is made up of 18 amino acids. From germline, CDR1 is LNHDA and CDR2 SQIVND (reference sequence). V lost 4 bases, J lost 1 base, and 9 bases stayed unmatched. CDR3 sequence: CASSTGQGAGYAKNIQYF. The DNA of the CDR3 is TGTGCCAGTAGTACCGGACAGGGGGCCGGCTACGCCAAAAACATTCAGTACTTC.

V usage is TRBV2 and J usage is TRBJ1-5; D not certain. Deletions cut 7 bases from V and 0 bases from J, with 13 bases between. The CDR3 length is 15 residues. Germline loops: CDR1 SNHLY, CDR2 FYNNEI. This CDR3 reads CASTWGTHSNQPQHF. CDR3 coding DNA: TGTGCCAGCACCTGGGGTACCCATAGCAATCAGCCCCAGCATTTT.

The genes are TRBV6-6 and TRBJ2-1, with 12 nucleotides matching TRBD2. Per the germline V gene, CDR1 is MNHNY and CDR2 is SVGAGI (reference sequence). Unmatched junction bases numbered 6, after V lost 0 bases and J lost 9 bases. This CDR3 contains 16 residues. The CDR3 reads CASSYSRTSGTGEQFF. The CDR3 DNA reads as TGTGCCAGCAGTTACTCCCGGACTAGCGGGACTGGTGAGCAGTTCTTC.

The J gene is TRBJ2-6, the V gene TRBV9; D ambiguous. The V end was cut by 0 bases, the J end by 11 bases, with 9 bases between. The CDR3 runs to 13 residues. Germline V gene lookup returns CDR1 SGDLS and CDR2 YYNGEE. CDR3 residues: CASSVGVEDVLTF. The CDR3 bases are TGTGCCAGCAGCGTAGGGGTCGAGGACGTCCTGACTTTC.

This clone appeared a single time. The V call is TRBV2, the J call TRBJ2-1; 7 bases match TRBD1. CDR1 and CDR2 from the germline V gene are SNHLY and FYNNEI. Trimming took 7 bases from V and 13 from J; bases not matched to a gene: 19. This CDR3 is built from 15 residues. CDR3 sequence reads: CASIPVGRGRFEQFF. Here the CDR3 DNA reads TGTGCCAGCATCCCGGTAGGCAGGGGGAGATTTGAACAGTTCTTC.

The sample holds a few counts of this clone. The V gene is TRBV11-2, the J gene TRBJ1-3, with D perhaps TRBD1 (6 bases). Trimming removed 3 bases at V and 0 bases at J, with 21 bases between. This CDR3 is 19 amino acids long. The germline V gene has CDR1 SGHAT and CDR2 FQNNGV. This CDR3 is CASSLESWDTQDSGNTIYF. The CDR3 bases are TGTGCCAGCAGCTTGGAGAGTTGGGACACTCAAGACTCTGGAAACACCATATATTTT.

The CDR3, as DNA: TGTGCCAGCAGCCCCTTTTCGGAGCAGTACTTC. This sequence encodes CASSPFSEQYF. V is TRBV2 and J is TRBJ2-5, with D hard to call. This CDR3 region has 11 residues. V was shortened by 6 bases and J by 11 bases, with 13 bases between the two germline ends. The germline gives CDR1 SNHLY, CDR2 FYNNEI. The variable domain in full, with the rest retrieved from reference TRBV2 and TRBJ2-5, is EPEVTQTPSHQVTQMGQEVILRCVPISNHLYFYWYRQILGQKVEFLVSFYNNEISEKSEIFDDQFSVERPDGSNFTLKIRSTKLEDSAMYFCASSPFSEQYFGPGTRLLVL.

As to this clone: The identical CDR3 is also encoded by other nucleotide sequences in the sample. CDR3 DNA: TGCGCCAGCAGCTTGGATCCAGGGTACCAAGAGACCCAGTACTTC. Translating gives CASSLDPGYQETQYF. The rearrangement links TRBV5-1 to TRBJ2-5, with D possibly being TRBD1 (5 bases). Germline V gene sequence: CDR1 SGHRS, CDR2 YFSETQ. The V end lost 0 bases, the J end lost 0 bases, and 9 bases lay between the germline ends. The CDR3 is made up of 15 amino acids.

CDR3 nucleotides: TGCGCCAGTAAACAGGGGGCGGAGAACACTGAAGCTTTCTTT. Residues: CASKQGAENTEAFF. The V gene is TRBV5-1, the J gene TRBJ1-1, with TRBD1 matching 9 bases. There are 14 residues in the CDR3. The trim removed 8 bases at V and 1 base at J, leaving 6 bases unmatched. CDR1 and CDR2 (germline): SGHRS, YFSETQ.

In this sample, this clone turned up a few times. This sequence joins TRBV15 and TRBJ2-7; no reliable D call. The CDR3 has 16 amino acids. V was shortened by 0 bases and J by 2 bases, with 14 bases between the two germline ends. Germline V gene lookup returns CDR1 LNHNV and CDR2 YYDKDF (reference sequence). As DNA, the CDR3 is TGTGCCACCAGCAGAGATGTCTCCTTGGGAACCTACGAGCAGTACTTC. This gives the protein CATSRDVSLGTYEQYF.

This chain connects TRBV29-1 to TRBJ2-5; D may be TRBD2 (6 bases). V lost 1 base, J lost 5 bases, and 17 bases lay in between. The CDR3 is made up of 15 amino acids. CDR1 is SQVTM, CDR2 ANQGSEA, per germline. The CDR3 nucleotides are TGCAGCGTTGAAGGGTCGGGGACTGTGGGGGAGACCCAGTACTTC. Its protein product is CSVEGSGTVGETQYF.

This clone was picked up many times. CDR3 in amino acids: CASSIGEDTGELFF. Written as DNA, the CDR3 is TGTGCCAGTAGTATAGGGGAGGACACCGGGGAGCTGTTTTTT. J is TRBJ2-2 and V is TRBV19; TRBD2 is a possible D gene (6 bases). CDR3 length: 14 amino acids. V was cut by 1 base and J by 3 bases, with 6 bases left in between. Germline CDR1 and CDR2: LNHDA and SQIVND (reference sequence).

The J gene is TRBJ1-5, the V gene TRBV18, with 7 positions matching TRBD1. The ends lost 5 bases at V and 0 bases at J; junction bases unmatched: 4. CDR1 is KGHSH, CDR2 LQKENI, per germline. CDR3 size: 15 residues. The CDR3 loop is CASSVQGNSNQPQHF. DNA of the CDR3: TGTGCCAGCTCAGTACAGGGGAATAGCAATCAGCCCCAGCATTTT.

Points on this clone: The sample holds other DNA sequences that translate to the same CDR3. The chain is built from TRBV10-1 and TRBJ2-1; the D call may be TRBD1 or TRBD2 (5 bases each). Germline CDR1 reads WNHNN; CDR2 reads SYGVQD (reference sequence). Trimming removed 0 bases from V and 12 bases from J, with 9 bases in between. This CDR3 is 12 amino acids long. In DNA form, the CDR3 reads TGCGCCAGCAGTGAGTCGGGACCGGTGCAGTTCTTC. Its protein is CASSESGPVQFF.

The chain is built from TRBV30 and TRBJ2-1, with D possibly called TRBD1 or TRBD2 (5 bases each). V lost 4 bases and J 7 bases, leaving 14 bases between the germline ends. CDR3 size: 13 residues. Germline assignment: CDR1 GTSNPN and CDR2 SVGIG (reference sequence). CDR3 amino acids: CAWTVGRKNEQFF. In DNA, the CDR3 is TGTGCCTGGACAGTGGGACGTAAGAATGAGCAGTTCTTC.

This sequence joins TRBV7-6 and TRBJ2-7; D possibly uses TRBD1 or TRBD2 (5 bases each). Looked up from germline, CDR1 is SGHVS and CDR2 is FNYEAQ. The germline V and J ends were trimmed by 3 bases and 0 bases, with 9 bases remaining between them. The CDR3 extends over 14 amino acids. CDR3 sequence (DNA): TGTGCCAGCAGCTTGCCGGGACGCTCCTACGAGCAGTACTTC. This gives the protein CASSLPGRSYEQYF.

The rearrangement links TRBV28 to TRBJ1-1; D uncertain. Germline lookup yields CDR1 MDHEN and CDR2 SYDVKM. The CDR3 spans 11 residues. Trimming took 8 bases from V and 3 from J, leaving 7 bases between them. The CDR3 spells CASGLDTEAFF. The CDR3 DNA is TGTGCCAGCGGGCTGGACACTGAAGCTTTCTTT.

In regard to this clone: Other DNA sequences in this specimen translate into the identical CDR3. The rearrangement uses TRBV19 and TRBJ1-5; 11 bases fit TRBD1. The CDR3 contains 15 residues. V gave up 5 bases and J gave up 4 bases; unmatched junction bases: 4. Germline CDR1 and CDR2: LNHDA and SQIVND (reference sequence). The CDR3 DNA sequence: TGTGCCAGTAGTCCCGGGGACAGGGGGAATCAGCCCCAGCATTTT. Its protein product is CASSPGDRGNQPQHF.

V is TRBV21-1 and J is TRBJ2-5; TRBD2 reflects the table's D call only, with no check against the DNA. TRBV21-1 is a pseudogene segment. The CDR3 extends over 15 amino acids. The DNA for the CDR3 is TGTGCCAGCAGCAAAGAGGAGTGTTGCCAAGAGACCCAGTACTTC. Its translation: CASSKEECCQETQYF.